These 24 T cell receptor beta chains were all obtained from the same sample, sequenced in a study of OX40 agonist ivuxolimab in advanced cancers. Profiled with immunoSEQ multiplex PCR; TCRdb holds only in-frame clones, not every one. The sample shows about 42,000 clones, approximately 86% of them seen only once. Sequencing used CD4+ or CD8+ T cells sorted from blood, obtained in a trial of the OX40 agonist ivuxolimab. The source of these receptors is an adult with an advanced solid tumor such as melanoma, head and neck, liver or kidney cancer.

V gene TRBV14 combines with J gene TRBJ2-2; TRBD2 might be the D (7 bases). The CDR3 length is 17 residues. CDR1 is SGHDN, CDR2 FVKESK, per germline. V lost 2 bases and J 8 bases, leaving 21 bases between the germline ends. This chain's CDR3 is CASSQRGGTTPGGELFF. The CDR3 coding sequence is TGTGCCAGCAGCCAAAGGGGGGGCACTACCCCAGGAGGGGAGCTGTTTTTT.

The V and J genes are TRBV27 and TRBJ2-7; 7 bases are a match to TRBD1. The CDR3 runs to 13 residues. The germline gives CDR1 MNHEY, CDR2 SMNVEV (reference sequence). The junction had 2 bases not matched to a gene; V was cut back by 2 bases and J by 4 bases. CDR3 nucleotide sequence: TGTGCCAGCAGTTTAGACAGGGAGTACGAGCAGTACTTC. Translated, it gives CASSLDREYEQYF.

This chain uses TRBV27 with TRBJ2-7, with TRBD2 matching 14 bases. The CDR3 covers 19 residues. The V gene end was trimmed by 5 bases and the J gene end by 2 bases; junction bases not matched to a gene: 14. Germline lookup yields CDR1 MNHEY and CDR2 SMNVEV (reference sequence). The CDR3 sequence: CASSKIGTSGSRPPYEQYF. CDR3 bases: TGTGCCAGCAGTAAAATCGGGACTAGCGGGAGTAGGCCCCCCTACGAGCAGTACTTC.

The V gene is TRBV13, the J gene TRBJ2-5, with TRBD2 identical over 10 bases. The CDR3 has 15 amino acids. J lost 5 bases, V lost 5 bases, and 8 bases had no gene match. Germline V lookup: CDR1 PRHDT, CDR2 FYEKMQ (reference sequence). CDR3 coding DNA: TGTGCCAGCAGCGGAGAGCGGGAGGGCCGGGAGACCCAGTACTTC. It yields the protein CASSGEREGRETQYF.

The gene calls are TRBV7-2 and TRBJ1-2, with 7 nucleotides matching TRBD1. V lost 4 bases, J lost 5 bases, and 10 bases stayed unmatched. The CDR3 covers 15 residues. From germline, CDR1 is SGHTA and CDR2 FQGNSA. CDR3 nucleotide sequence: TGTGCCAGCAGCTCCCCCCGGACAGGCCTTTATGGCTACACCTTC. Residues: CASSSPRTGLYGYTF.

The chain uses TRBV28 and TRBJ1-1; the D is unclear. The CDR3 is 14 residues long. The V end was cut by 7 bases, the J end by 4 bases, with 16 bases between. The germline gives CDR1 MDHEN, CDR2 SYDVKM. DNA for the CDR3: TGTGCCAGCAACGAACCTGGTGGCATCACTGAAGCTTTCTTT. Translation gives CASNEPGGITEAFF.

In its sample, this clone was seen once. The chain has TRBV11-2 and TRBJ2-1; 16 positions match TRBD2. Germline V lookup: CDR1 SGHAT, CDR2 FQNNGV. The V segment lost 4 bases and the J segment 13 bases; nucleotides outside the gene matches: 7. CDR3 length equals 15 residues. The CDR3 region is CASSYGTSGGGPQFF. CDR3 DNA sequence: TGTGCCAGCAGCTATGGGACTAGCGGGGGGGGACCTCAGTTCTTC.

This clone appeared once. The V call is TRBV2, the J call TRBJ1-1; 7 positions agree with TRBD1. V lost 11 bases to trimming and J lost 2 bases; unmatched junction nucleotides: 8. Germline assignment: CDR1 SNHLY and CDR2 FYNNEI. This CDR3 spans 13 amino acids. The CDR3 is CAGEGTENTEAFF. As DNA, the CDR3 is TGTGCCGGCGAAGGGACAGAAAACACTGAAGCTTTCTTT.

The J gene is TRBJ1-2, the V gene TRBV9; 10 nucleotides align to TRBD1. J was trimmed by 6 bases and V by 0 bases; bases with no gene match: 8. From germline, CDR1 is SGDLS and CDR2 YYNGEE. This CDR3 contains 16 residues. Written as DNA, the CDR3 is TGTGCCAGCAGCGTAGGGGTGACAGGGGGCCGGCATGGCTACACCTTC. Translated: CASSVGVTGGRHGYTF.

The rearrangement joins TRBV4-1 to TRBJ2-7, with a tentative D call TRBD2 (5 bases). CDR3 length equals 14 residues. Germline lookup yields CDR1 MGHRA and CDR2 YSYEKL. Trimming removed 1 base from V and 5 bases from J, with 12 bases in between. In DNA form, the CDR3 reads TGCGCCAGCAGCCAAGGGGCGGGTCGCGACGAGCAGTACTTC. Translation: CASSQGAGRDEQYF.

This clone was counted only a few times. V is TRBV7-9 and J is TRBJ2-7; D is uncertain. V was trimmed by 1 base and J by 4 bases, leaving 11 bases between them. Germline V gene sequence: CDR1 SEHNR, CDR2 FQNEAQ (reference sequence). This CDR3 is built from 14 residues. The CDR3 DNA sequence: TGTGCCAGCAGCTTAGGGGCACTATGGTACGAGCAGTACTTC. It translates to CASSLGALWYEQYF.

In its sample, this clone was seen once. The chain uses TRBV6-1 and TRBJ1-1; tentative D call: TRBD1 (6 bases). The germline V gene has CDR1 MNHNS and CDR2 SASEGT. The CDR3 runs 12 residues. V lost 6 bases and J lost 11, with 16 bases in between. In DNA form, the CDR3 reads TGTGCCAGCAGCTATGGGGCCCAGGGGGCTTTCTTT. It encodes CASSYGAQGAFF.

This sequence joins TRBV10-3 and TRBJ1-4, with D hard to call. V dropped 0 bases and J dropped 8 bases, with 7 bases sitting between them. CDR3 size: 13 residues. Germline V gene sequence: CDR1 ENHRY, CDR2 SYGVKD. The CDR3 bases are TGTGCCATCAGTGAGTCGACCCGCGAAAAACTGTTTTTT. Translated, it gives CAISESTREKLFF.

The chain uses TRBV4-3 and TRBJ2-7; 10 nucleotides agree with TRBD1. Germline loops: CDR1 LGHNA, CDR2 YSLEER. CDR3 length: 15 residues. The V and J ends lost 4 bases and 3 bases, in that order; junction bases with no gene match: 6. The CDR3 nucleotides are TGCGCCAGCAGCCCCACGGACAGGGGGTTCTACGAGCAGTACTTC. Translated, it gives CASSPTDRGFYEQYF.

The CDR3 here is CASSTPGQGHYEQYF. CDR3 nucleotide sequence: TGTGCCAGCAGCACTCCGGGACAGGGACACTACGAGCAGTACTTC. V is TRBV11-2 and J is TRBJ2-7; 9 positions match TRBD1. The CDR3 is 15 residues long. With V trimmed by 5 bases and J by 3 bases, 8 bases remained unmatched. The V gene's germline CDR1 is SGHAT and CDR2 FQNNGV.

The CDR3 bases are TGTGCCAGCAGCCGGGGGGGTGAGCAGTTCTTC. This encodes CASSRGGEQFF. This chain uses TRBV7-9 with TRBJ2-1, with TRBD2 matching 8 bases. V lost 5 bases to trimming and J lost 9 bases; unmatched junction nucleotides: 0. The CDR3 loop spans 11 amino acids. CDR1 SEHNR and CDR2 FQNEAQ come from the germline V gene (reference sequence).

This rearrangement joins TRBV19 to TRBJ1-1; possibly TRBD1 for D (6 bases). Germline V gives CDR1 LNHDA, CDR2 SQIVND (reference sequence). The V gene lost 4 bases and the J gene lost 5 bases, with 17 bases spanning the gap. The CDR3 spans 15 residues. CDR3: CASSSIQGMRTEAFF. The CDR3 coding sequence is TGTGCCAGTAGTAGTATACAGGGAATGAGGACTGAAGCTTTCTTT.

This clone ranks as medium-sized. This chain links TRBV7-6 with TRBJ1-2, with unresolved D. Trimming took off 3 bases at V and 2 bases at J, with 7 bases between the two ends. The CDR3 spans 13 residues. Looked up from germline, CDR1 is SGHVS and CDR2 is FNYEAQ. CDR3 region: CASSFGRNYGYTF. CDR3 coding DNA: TGTGCCAGCAGCTTCGGGCGAAACTATGGCTACACCTTC.

This clone was seen once. This chain connects TRBV11-2 to TRBJ1-6, with D unclear. CDR1 SGHAT and CDR2 FQNNGV come from the germline V gene. Trimming took 0 bases from V and 14 from J, leaving 11 bases between them. CDR3 length: 13 amino acids. This CDR3 reads CASSLEVGRSLHF. In DNA form, the CDR3 reads TGTGCCAGCAGCTTAGAAGTGGGTAGGTCCCTCCACTTT.

This chain connects TRBV30 to TRBJ2-7; D gene ambiguous. Trimming took off 0 bases at V and 0 bases at J, with 9 bases between the two ends. The CDR3 contains 14 residues. Germline CDR1 reads GTSNPN; CDR2 reads SVGIG (reference sequence). The CDR3 DNA sequence: TGTGCCTGGAGTGTGGCAGGCGTCTCCTACGAGCAGTACTTC. Protein sequence: CAWSVAGVSYEQYF.

This rearrangement joins TRBV9 to TRBJ1-2; no clear D. The germline gives CDR1 SGDLS, CDR2 YYNGEE. This CDR3 spans 14 amino acids. Trimming took 3 bases from V and 6 from J, leaving 15 bases between them. In DNA form, the CDR3 reads TGTGCCAGCAGCGGCAGGATAACCAGAAATGGCTACACCTTC. Protein: CASSGRITRNGYTF.

The rearrangement links TRBV28 to TRBJ1-1; D remains unclear. Trimming shortened V by 1 base and J by 2 bases, and 5 bases separated the two germline ends. The germline V gene has CDR1 MDHEN and CDR2 SYDVKM. This CDR3 is 13 amino acids long. CDR3 sequence: CASSLSFNTEAFF. Written as DNA, the CDR3 is TGTGCCAGCAGTTTATCTTTTAACACTGAAGCTTTCTTT.

The J gene is TRBJ2-2, the V gene TRBV30; D ambiguous. The CDR3 loop spans 13 amino acids. The germline V and J ends were trimmed by 0 bases and 6 bases, with 8 bases remaining between them. Germline CDR1 and CDR2: GTSNPN and SVGIG (reference sequence). CDR3 sequence (DNA): TGTGCCTGGAGTGTAGCTGGTCCCGGGGAGCTGTTTTTT. Its translation: CAWSVAGPGELFF. The entire variable domain, with the rest obtained from reference TRBV30 and TRBJ2-2, is as follows: SQTIHQWPATLVQPVGSPLSLECTVEGTSNPNLYWYRQAAGRGLQLLFYSVGIGQISSEVPQNLSASRPQDRQFILSSKKLLLSDSGFYLCAWSVAGPGELFFGEGSRLTVL.

The V and J genes are TRBV4-1 and TRBJ2-1; D is possibly TRBD2 (6 bases). Trimming pared 4 bases from V and 2 bases from J, leaving 15 bases between. Per the germline V gene, CDR1 is MGHRA and CDR2 is YSYEKL. This CDR3 is built from 16 residues. Written as DNA, the CDR3 is TGCGCCAGCAGCCCCCCCACTGGCGGGGCCTACAATGAGCAGTTCTTC. Its protein is CASSPPTGGAYNEQFF.